This TCR beta chain was documented in a study of response to subunit inactivated influenza vaccine. Study-wide results and caveats: Few additional T cells are recruited per seasonal influenza vaccination, authors suggested.

MiXCR, run by TCRdb on the RT-PCR reads, gives a single entry per CDR3 protein. The data show about 780,000 distinct CDR3 sequences, roughly 20% seen once. A few counts support this clonotype. What it binds is not known. At one end the junction does not follow the germline gene, possibly because of a read error. CDR1 is LGHNA and CDR2 is YNFKEQ in the germline V gene. The CDR3 spans 12 residues. The V gene is TRBV4-2, the J gene TRBJ1-1; D is unclear. The TCR was taken from a man aged 45-65 years who received an inactivated influenza vaccine. Sequencing was performed on PBMCs from blood, taken less than 6 days after vaccination. CDR3 region: CASSHRELGSIF. The CDR3 nucleotides read TGTGCCAGCAGCCACCGGGAACTAGGCAGCATCTTT.